The T cell receptor beta chain described here comes from a study of cytomegalovirus exposure and HLA in healthy donors. The germline CDR1 and CDR2 sequences are SGDLS and YYNGEE. The CDR3 contains 15 residues. V lost 1 base, J lost 1 base, and 2 bases stayed unmatched. PCR employed 60 Vbeta and 13 Jbeta primers. Profiling relied on immunoSEQ multiplex PCR, and the TCRdb table lists in-frame clones only, not all of them. The sample has roughly 99,000 clones, approximately 79% seen once; the top ten hold about 3.8%. Points from the study as a whole: Later work associated roughly 17,000 TCR beta sequences with HLA alleles at 0.05 false discovery rate. The authors later linked a missense DCLRE1C variant to TCR beta V- and J-gene trimming. Cytomegalovirus association was listed for approximately 150 TCR beta chains.

Concerning this clone itself: The antigen is not known.

This receptor was identified in a woman in her 40s in good health and CMV-seronegative. The sequenced material came from PBMCs. This chain connects TRBV9 to TRBJ2-1; 7 bases map to TRBD2. The CDR3 DNA sequence: TGTGCCAGCAGCGTACTAGCGGAATCCTACAATGAGCAGTTCTTC. Protein: CASSVLAESYNEQFF.